This T cell receptor beta chain comes out of a study of early T cells in non-severe SARS-CoV-2 infection. Study in general: Sequencing of bulk RNA from unsorted whole blood was done, without chain pairing.

Study outcomes and limitations: Private and CD4 specificities were missed by VDJdb matching, skewed to anti-spike CD8.

V gave up 3 bases and J gave up 5 bases, with 9 bases separating them. This CDR3 is built from 13 residues. Germline V gene data show CDR1 as SGHTA and CDR2 as FQGNSA. Each CDR3 protein gets one entry after TCRdb re-called the 5' RACE reads with MiXCR. The sample has under 35,000 distinct CDR3 sequences, approximately 4.3% seen once. This clonotype was seen a handful of times. The antigen is undetermined. What was sequenced was whole blood. V is TRBV7-2 and J is TRBJ2-3; D unresolved. The sequence was collected from an adult who was a healthcare worker with PCR-confirmed SARS-CoV-2 infection or an uninfected control (not recorded which). The CDR3 nucleotides are TGTGCCAGCAGCTTTAAGTCGGGAGATACGCAGTATTTT. Encoded protein: CASSFKSGDTQYF.